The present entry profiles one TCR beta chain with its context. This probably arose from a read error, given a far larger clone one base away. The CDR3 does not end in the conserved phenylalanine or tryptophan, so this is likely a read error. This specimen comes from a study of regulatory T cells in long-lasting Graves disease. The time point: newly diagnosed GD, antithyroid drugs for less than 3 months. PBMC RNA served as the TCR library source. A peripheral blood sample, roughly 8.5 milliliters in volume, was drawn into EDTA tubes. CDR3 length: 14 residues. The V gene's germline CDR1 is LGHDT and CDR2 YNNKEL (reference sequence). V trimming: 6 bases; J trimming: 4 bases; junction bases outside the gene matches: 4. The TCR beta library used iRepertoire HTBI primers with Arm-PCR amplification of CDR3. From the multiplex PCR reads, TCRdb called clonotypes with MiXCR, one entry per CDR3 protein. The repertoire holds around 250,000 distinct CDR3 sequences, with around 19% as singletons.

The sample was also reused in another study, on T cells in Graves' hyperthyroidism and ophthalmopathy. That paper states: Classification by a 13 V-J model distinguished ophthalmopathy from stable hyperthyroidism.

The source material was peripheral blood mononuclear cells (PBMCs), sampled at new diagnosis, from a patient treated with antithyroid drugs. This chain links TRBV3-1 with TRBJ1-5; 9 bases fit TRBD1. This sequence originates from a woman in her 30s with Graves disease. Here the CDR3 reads CASSEGTGNQPQHL. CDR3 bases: TGTGCCAGCAGTGAAGGGACAGGGAATCAGCCCCAGCATCTT.